This TCR beta chain was captured by sequencing in a study of blood T cells in healthy people across ages. Study conclusions and caveats: The fall in TCR beta diversity per million T cells was roughly linear with age. Fewer expanded clones and more diversity marked long-lived versus aged donors. It was not possible, with unsorted PBMCs, to conclusively compare naive and antigen-experienced cells.

As for this clonotype: The antigen remains unidentified.

PCR was performed a second time for about 7 to 11 cycles using a sample-barcoded 5' primer and a J-beta primer mix. Each cDNA molecule received a tag from a template-switch adaptor that had 12 random nucleotides. MiXCR was run by TCRdb on the 5' RACE reads, yielding one entry per CDR3 protein. The sample holds about 1,500,000 distinct CDR3 sequences, roughly 40% seen once. Germline-derived CDR1 and CDR2 are SQVTM and ANQGSEA. This CDR3 has 13 amino acids. V lost 6 bases to trimming and J lost 5 bases; unmatched junction nucleotides: 6. This sequence joins TRBV29-1 and TRBJ2-7, with 11 bases identical to TRBD2. The TCR was taken from a woman between 18 and 29 years old in good health. The sequenced material came from blood. The CDR3 loop is CSVLKLAGDEQYF. CDR3 sequence (DNA): TGCAGCGTCCTGAAACTAGCGGGGGACGAGCAGTACTTC.